These 19 T cell receptor beta chains were all obtained from the same sample, sequenced in a study of control samples from healthy donors and cancer patients. Data came from immunoSEQ multiplex PCR; TCRdb stores just in-frame clones and leaves some out. Among about 75,000 clones, roughly 84% were seen once, and the ten largest hold about 15%. Sequencing was done on a sample of blood. The receptors were sampled from a man aged 45 to 65 in good health.

The chain is built from TRBV18 and TRBJ2-7; D possibly uses TRBD1 or TRBD2 (5 bases each). The CDR3 contains 13 residues. Trimming pared 5 bases from V and 2 bases from J, leaving 10 bases between. Germline V gene lookup returns CDR1 KGHSH and CDR2 LQKENI. CDR3 DNA: TGTGCCAGCTCAGGGGGAACCCCCTACGAGCAGTACTTC. Translated: CASSGGTPYEQYF.

The gene calls are TRBV13 and TRBJ2-4; 9 bases match TRBD1. The junction had 16 bases not matched to a gene; V was cut back by 5 bases and J by 8 bases. The length of the CDR3 is 17 residues. Germline-derived CDR1 and CDR2 are PRHDT and FYEKMQ (reference sequence). CDR3 residues: CASSLNPGQGLQDIQYF. The CDR3 nucleotides read TGTGCCAGCAGCCTCAACCCGGGACAGGGTCTCCAGGACATTCAGTACTTC.

V is TRBV11-3 and J is TRBJ1-3; 7 bases agree with TRBD1. With V trimmed by 1 base and J by 0 bases, 6 bases remained unmatched. CDR3 size: 17 residues. CDR1 and CDR2 (germline): SGHNT, YENEEA. The chain's CDR3 is CASSLGQQGSSGNTIYF. The CDR3 DNA reads TGTGCCAGCAGCTTAGGGCAACAGGGGAGCTCTGGAAACACCATATATTTT.

A few counts support this clone. The CDR3 DNA follows: TGTGCCAGCAGTGAAGCGCTCGGACAGGGGAATGAAAAACTGTTTTTT. Its translation is CASSEALGQGNEKLFF. The J gene is TRBJ1-4, the V gene TRBV6-1, with 9 bases matching TRBD1. The germline V gene encodes CDR1 MNHNS and CDR2 SASEGT. The CDR3 consists of 16 residues. Trimming cost V 0 bases and J 5 bases; bases outside gene matches: 4.

This clone was observed a few times. J is TRBJ2-7 and V is TRBV5-1, with 8 bases lining up with TRBD1. The trim removed 5 bases at V and 0 bases at J, leaving 4 bases unmatched. Germline V gives CDR1 SGHRS, CDR2 YFSETQ. The length of the CDR3 is 14 residues. CDR3 sequence (DNA): TGCGCCAGCAGTCCGGGACAGGCCTCCTACGAGCAGTACTTC. This codes for CASSPGQASYEQYF.

This CDR3 is CASSLSTTSRETQYF. As DNA, the CDR3 is TGTGCCAGCAGTTTATCTACTACTAGCAGAGAGACCCAGTACTTC. The rearrangement links TRBV27 to TRBJ2-5, with D possibly TRBD2 on 6 matching bases. The CDR3 loop spans 15 amino acids. V lost 0 bases and J 4 bases, leaving 12 bases between the germline ends. The germline gives CDR1 MNHEY, CDR2 SMNVEV (reference sequence).

This sequence joins TRBV9 and TRBJ2-5, with 8 bases fitting TRBD1. With V trimmed by 0 bases and J by 3 bases, 4 bases remained unmatched. This CDR3 is 15 amino acids long. Germline V gene lookup returns CDR1 SGDLS and CDR2 YYNGEE. The CDR3 here is CASSVAGGREETQYF. In nucleotides, the CDR3 is TGTGCCAGCAGCGTAGCAGGGGGCAGGGAAGAGACCCAGTACTTC.

In nucleotides, the CDR3 is TGTGCCACCAGTGATCACCGGGACCCGGAGGAAAAACTGTTTTTT. Its translation: CATSDHRDPEEKLFF. V is TRBV24-1 and J is TRBJ1-4; TRBD1 is a possible D gene (5 bases). CDR1 is KGHDR and CDR2 is SFDVKD in the germline V gene. With 3 bases removed from V and 8 bases from J, the gap between germline ends came to 15 bases. This CDR3 comprises 15 residues.

The DNA of the CDR3 is TGTGCCAGCAGCTTGGAAACAGGGGCACCCTACGAGCAGTACTTC. Translated, it gives CASSLETGAPYEQYF. V gene TRBV5-4 combines with J gene TRBJ2-7, with TRBD1 identical over 7 bases. With 0 bases clipped from V and 2 bases from J, the junction kept 5 bases outside the gene matches. Germline-derived CDR1 and CDR2 are SGHNT and YYREEE (reference sequence). The CDR3 is 15 residues long.

The chain combines TRBV7-2 with TRBJ2-7; tentative D call: TRBD1 (5 bases). The CDR3 covers 14 residues. Germline CDR1 SGHTA, CDR2 FQGNSA. Trimming shortened V by 7 bases and J by 0 bases, and 13 bases separated the two germline ends. The CDR3 is CASKIDRYSYEQYF. The CDR3 DNA reads as TGTGCCAGCAAGATTGACAGATACTCCTACGAGCAGTACTTC.

The chain recombines TRBV27 with TRBJ1-2; possibly TRBD1 for D (5 bases). The ends were cut back, 1 base at V and 3 bases at J, with 15 bases in the middle. The CDR3 consists of 16 residues. In germline, CDR1 is MNHEY, CDR2 SMNVEV (reference sequence). The CDR3: CASSLWGTDRHYGYTF. The CDR3 nucleotides are TGTGCCAGCAGTTTATGGGGGACCGACAGACACTATGGCTACACCTTC.

The J gene is TRBJ2-2, the V gene TRBV4-1; 7 positions agree with TRBD2. V lost 1 base, J lost 5 bases, and 16 bases stayed unmatched. The germline V gene encodes CDR1 MGHRA and CDR2 YSYEKL. The CDR3 contains 19 residues. The CDR3 protein is CASSQALWGGPSGTGELFF. CDR3 in DNA: TGCGCCAGCAGCCAAGCTCTTTGGGGAGGGCCAAGCGGAACCGGGGAGCTGTTTTTT.

The gene calls are TRBV29-1 and TRBJ2-1, with TRBD2 matching over 14 bases. This CDR3 is built from 12 residues. Germline-derived CDR1 and CDR2 are SQVTM and ANQGSEA. Trimming took 7 bases from V and 9 from J; bases not matched to a gene: 2. DNA of the CDR3: TGCAGCGGGACTAGCGGGAGGCCTGAGCAGTTCTTC. Its translation is CSGTSGRPEQFF.

J is TRBJ2-1 and V is TRBV15; 10 nucleotides line up with TRBD2. The CDR3 extends over 16 amino acids. V lost 5 bases to trimming and J lost 6 bases; unmatched junction nucleotides: 10. CDR1 is LNHNV and CDR2 is YYDKDF in the germline V gene (reference sequence). CDR3 residues: CATSGISGRAANEQFF. DNA of the CDR3: TGTGCCACCAGCGGGATCAGCGGGAGGGCCGCCAATGAGCAGTTCTTC.

The chain joins TRBV28 to TRBJ2-2, with 9 bases lining up with TRBD1. There are 16 residues in the CDR3. Germline V gene sequence: CDR1 MDHEN, CDR2 SYDVKM. V was clipped by 4 bases and J by 2 bases; unmatched bases: 5. CDR3 DNA: TGTGCCAGCAGTTACCCGGGACAGGGCAACACCGGGGAGCTGTTTTTT. Protein: CASSYPGQGNTGELFF.

This clone was detected a few times. V gene TRBV12-5 combines with J gene TRBJ2-3, with 8 bases that match TRBD1. The germline CDR1 and CDR2 sequences are LGHNT and FRNRAP. There are 13 residues in the CDR3. V dropped 5 bases and J dropped 9; count of bases not matched to a gene: 7. DNA of the CDR3: TGTGCTAGTGGTCCCAGGGGGCTTGGAACGCAGTATTTT. It translates to CASGPRGLGTQYF.

The V and J genes are TRBV11-3 and TRBJ2-1; TRBD2 matches at 7 bases. This CDR3 has 18 residues. V lost 4 bases and J lost 9; bases outside the gene matches: 21. Germline loops: CDR1 SGHNT, CDR2 YENEEA. CDR3 in DNA: TGTGCCAGCAGCTCCCCCCCAGGTGCGGGAGTCGTGTTTGGTGAGCAGTTCTTC. Protein: CASSSPPGAGVVFGEQFF.

The rearrangement links TRBV5-1 to TRBJ1-1; D is possibly TRBD1 (6 bases). CDR3 size: 15 residues. Germline assignment: CDR1 SGHRS and CDR2 YFSETQ. V was clipped by 4 bases and J by 1 base, with 14 bases between them. CDR3 DNA: TGCGCCAGCAGCCCCAGGGAGGACAGGAACACTGAAGCTTTCTTT. It translates to CASSPREDRNTEAFF.

This chain connects TRBV19 to TRBJ2-7, with 7 bases fitting TRBD2. The V gene's germline CDR1 is LNHDA and CDR2 SQIVND (reference sequence). J gave up 2 bases and V 2 bases, and 12 bases lay outside the gene matches. The CDR3 is 17 residues long. CDR3 bases: TGTGCCAGTAGTATAACCCTAAAGTGGGGGGGAGCCTACGAGCAGTACTTC. Its protein is CASSITLKWGGAYEQYF.